What follows is one T cell receptor (beta chain) and its context. The data derive from a study of blood T cell repertoires in COVID-19. Participants, about 18 to 100 years old, spanned approximately 25 US areas. Recovery meant two consecutive negative NP/OP PCR tests, professional clearance, or resolved symptoms. Authors' data handling: Reference gene primer amplification yielded estimated nucleated cell counts. Libraries were prepared by immunoSEQ multiplex PCR; TCRdb keeps only in-frame clonotypes and omits some of them. The DNA gave D and trimming, while V, J and clone size come from that table. The profile shows roughly 330,000 clones, over 75% of them singletons. This sequence originates from a woman aged 25 to 45 who had recovered from COVID-19. Material: PBMCs or T cells enriched from blood (not recorded which).

In DNA form, the CDR3 reads TGTGCCAGCAGAGCCCTGGGACAGGGCTACGAGCAGTACTTC. Residues: CASRALGQGYEQYF. This sequence joins TRBV27 and TRBJ2-7; 9 nucleotides match TRBD1. There are 14 residues in the CDR3. Germline V CDR1 and CDR2: MNHEY, SMNVEV (reference sequence). V lost 6 bases, J lost 3 bases, and 6 bases stayed unmatched.